A selection of T cell receptor beta chains follows, all from one sample in a study of blood T cell repertoires in COVID-19. Sequencing used immunoSEQ multiplex PCR; TCRdb keeps in-frame clones, though not all of them. The repertoire consists of about 200,000 clones, with 70% to 85% occurring once and the leading ten covering approximately 6.9%. The sequenced material came from peripheral blood. These receptors originate from a human donor with acute or convalescent COVID-19. The donor label of this sample is uncertain. The CDR3 runs from the conserved cysteine through the conserved F or W. The order of the fields is D gene, J gene, clone size, V gene, CDR3 DNA, CDR3 protein. A D gene is named only where the DNA matches it firmly. Size is stated for part of the rows, as once, few or many counts, or as a class when the clone is expanded.

>NA|TRBJ1-5|NA|TRBV27
TGTGCCAGCAGTCTTGGGCAGGGTCCAAATCAGCCCCAGCATTTT
CASSLGQGPNQPQHF
>TRBD1|TRBJ1-6|NA|TRBV9
TGTGCCAGCAGCGAGTGGCCGGGACAGATCAATTCACCCCTCCACTTT
CASSEWPGQINSPLHF
>TRBD2|TRBJ2-7|NA|TRBV27
TGTGCCAGCAGTTATTCGGGAGGGCCCTACGAGCAGTACTTC
CASSYSGGPYEQYF
>TRBD1|TRBJ1-5|NA|TRBV30
TGTGCCTGGTCGGTCGATGGGACAGCAAATCAGCCCCAGCATTTT
CAWSVDGTANQPQHF
>NA|TRBJ2-1|NA|TRBV2
TGTGCCAGCAGTTTTACAGGTAGCTCCTACAATGAGCAGTTCTTC
CASSFTGSSYNEQFF
>NA|TRBJ2-5|NA|TRBV28
TGTGCCAGCAACCCGGGGGGCGGAGTTTCAGAGACCCAGTACTTC
CASNPGGGVSETQYF
>TRBD1|TRBJ1-2|NA|TRBV11-2
TGTGCCAGCAGCTTAGGGTATGGGACAGGGTCCTTTTGGTATGGCTACACCTTC
CASSLGYGTGSFWYGYTF
>NA|TRBJ1-2|NA|TRBV19
TGTGCCAGTAGTAACGACAGGACATTCTACGGGTACACCTTC
CASSNDRTFYGYTF
>NA|TRBJ2-7|NA|TRBV29-1
TGCAGCGTTGAAGGGGCCCAGGGGCAGTACTTC
CSVEGAQGQYF
>TRBD1|TRBJ2-1|NA|TRBV2
TGTGCCAGCAAAGGGGACAGGGGGCGGGATGAGCAGTTCTTC
CASKGDRGRDEQFF
>TRBD2|TRBJ2-7|once|TRBV6-5
TGTGCCAGCGGACGGACTAGCGGGAGGGCCGAGCAGTACTTC
CASGRTSGRAEQYF
>NA|TRBJ1-2|NA|TRBV7-9
TGTGCCAGCAGCTTAGCAGGAGCCTATGGCTACACCTTC
CASSLAGAYGYTF
>TRBD2|TRBJ2-1|NA|TRBV6-5
TGTGCCAGCAGATTAAAAGCGGGGGCCTACAATGAGCAGTTCTTC
CASRLKAGAYNEQFF
>TRBD2|TRBJ2-7|NA|TRBV10-3
TGTGCCAGCGGGCGACTAGCCAACTACGAGCAGTACTTC
CASGRLANYEQYF
>NA|TRBJ1-4|few|TRBV12-3/TRBV12-4
TGTGCCAGCAGCTCAGGGGCTGGTAAAAAACTGTTTTTT
CASSSGAGKKLFF
>TRBD1|TRBJ2-7|few|TRBV6-5
TGTGCCAGCAAAGCCGGGACAGGGGGCACCTACGAGCAGTACTTC
CASKAGTGGTYEQYF
>TRBD2|TRBJ2-1|NA|TRBV19
TGTGCCAGTAGCCGTAGCGGGAGTTCCTACAATGAGCAGTTCTTC
CASSRSGSSYNEQFF
>TRBD1|TRBJ2-7|few|TRBV25-1
TGTGCCAGCAGTGAGGTACAGGGGCGTAGTGAGCAGTACTTC
CASSEVQGRSEQYF
>NA|TRBJ1-1|once|TRBV6-5
TGTGCCAGCAGCCCAAACAGGGATGGGGTATTGTACGCTTTCTTT
CASSPNRDGVLYAFF
>TRBD1|TRBJ2-1|NA|TRBV18
TGTGCCAGCTCACAGATGACAGGGAGCTCCTACAATGAGCAGTTCTTC
CASSQMTGSSYNEQFF
>NA|TRBJ1-1|NA|TRBV2
TGTGCCAGCAGTGAAGCCCACGGGGGGGGTAACACTGAAGCTTTCTTT
CASSEAHGGGNTEAFF
>TRBD1|TRBJ1-3|few|TRBV28
TGTGCCAGCAGTCCGCAGGGGGCCGCTGGAAACACCATATATTTT
CASSPQGAAGNTIYF
>TRBD1|TRBJ1-3|once|TRBV28
TGTGCCAGCAGCCCCGGGACAGTCATCTCTGGAAACACCATATATTTT
CASSPGTVISGNTIYF
>NA|TRBJ2-5|NA|TRBV6-5
TGTGCCAGCAGAAATCCCCCGCGAGAGACCCAGTACTTC
CASRNPPRETQYF
>NA|TRBJ1-2|NA|TRBV2
TGTGCCAGCAGTGACAGGAACTATGGCTACACCTTC
CASSDRNYGYTF
>TRBD2|TRBJ2-2|NA|TRBV5-1
TGCGCCAGCAGAAGCCCTAGCGGGGGGAACACCGGGGAGCTGTTTTTT
CASRSPSGGNTGELFF
>TRBD2|TRBJ2-7|few|TRBV30
TGTGCCTGGAGTGTAGAGGGAGGGGCCAGAGGCGTGCAGTACTTC
CAWSVEGGARGVQYF
>NA|TRBJ1-5|NA|TRBV5-1
TGCGCCAGCAGCTTGGACACCTCCAATCAGCCCCAGCATTTT
CASSLDTSNQPQHF
>NA|TRBJ2-5|few|TRBV19
TGTGCCAGTAGTATGGGACACTACCAAGAGACCCAGTACTTC
CASSMGHYQETQYF
>NA|TRBJ2-1|NA|TRBV4-1
TGCGCCAGCAGCCATCCCGGCGGGGATCTCTACAATGAGCAGTTCTTC
CASSHPGGDLYNEQFF
>NA|TRBJ1-6|NA|TRBV6-1
TGTGCCAGCAGTGAAACTTGGGGCAGGAATAATTCACCCCTCCACTTT
CASSETWGRNNSPLHF
>TRBD2|TRBJ2-1|NA|TRBV5-1
TGCGCCAGCAGCTTCAGGGTTGCTAGCGGGAGCTCCTACAATGAGCAGTTCTTC
CASSFRVASGSSYNEQFF
>NA|TRBJ2-3|NA|TRBV5-1
TGCGCCAGCAGCTTAAGACAGTTCACAGATACGCAGTATTTT
CASSLRQFTDTQYF
>TRBD2|TRBJ2-5|NA|TRBV7-3
TGTGCCAGCAGCTTATCTAGCGGGAGTGGAGGCGAGACCCAGTACTTC
CASSLSSGSGGETQYF
>TRBD2|TRBJ2-2|NA|TRBV9
TGTGCCAGCAGCGTAGCGGGAGGATACACCGGGGAGCTGTTTTTT
CASSVAGGYTGELFF
>NA|TRBJ1-1|NA|TRBV9
TGTGCCAGCAGCGTAGTAGCGGCGGGGGGGGTGGCTTTCTTT
CASSVVAAGGVAFF
>NA|TRBJ1-1|NA|TRBV6-2/TRBV6-3
TGTGCCAGCAGTTCCGGGACAATCCCGCGGGACACTGAAGCTTTCTTT
CASSSGTIPRDTEAFF
>NA|TRBJ2-1|few|TRBV5-1
TGCGCCAGCAGCTTGAATGCGGGGAGCTCCTACAATGAGCAGTTCTTC
CASSLNAGSSYNEQFF
>NA|TRBJ2-4|NA|TRBV5-1
TGCGCCAGCAGCTTGGAGAGCAGGGCGGACATTCAGTACTTC
CASSLESRADIQYF
>NA|TRBJ2-1|NA|TRBV11-2
TGTGCCAGCAGCTCGTCTCAGGGGTACAATGAGCAGTTCTTC
CASSSSQGYNEQFF
>NA|TRBJ2-7|NA|TRBV4-2
TGTGCCAGCAGCCAAGAACGACTAGACTACGAGCAGTACTTC
CASSQERLDYEQYF
>TRBD2|TRBJ2-7|once|TRBV28
TGTGCCAGCAGTGGGGCTAGCGGATGGTACGAGCAGTACTTC
CASSGASGWYEQYF
>TRBD1|TRBJ1-1|once|TRBV5-1
TGCGCCAGCAGGGGGACAGAGATGAACACTGAAGCTTTCTTT
CASRGTEMNTEAFF
>NA|TRBJ2-7|few|TRBV7-6
TGTGCCAGCAGCTTAGGTAGCGTGTCCTACGAGCAGTACTTC
CASSLGSVSYEQYF
>NA|TRBJ2-1|NA|TRBV5-5
TGTGCCAGCAGCTTGCGGGCGGGGAGCTCCTACAATGAGCAGTTCTTC
CASSLRAGSSYNEQFF
>TRBD2|TRBJ2-2|NA|TRBV7-6
TGTGCCAGCAGGCCTCAGGAGCGGGGCTCCACCGGGGAGCTGTTTTTT
CASRPQERGSTGELFF
>NA|TRBJ2-1|NA|TRBV4-3
TGCGCCAGCAGCCAAGATTGGGGCAGGGGGGCCCCTTCGAGCTCCTACAATGAGCAGTTCTTC
CASSQDWGRGAPSSSYNEQFF
>TRBD2|TRBJ2-1|NA|TRBV27
TGTGCCAGCAGTTTAGGCCGGGGGGGGAGAGGGGTCAATGAGCAGTTCTTC
CASSLGRGGRGVNEQFF